This T cell receptor (beta chain) originates from a study of blood T cell repertoires in COVID-19. About the research overall: Researchers got acute and convalescent COVID-19 samples from the United States, Italy and Spain.

Trimming shortened V by 0 bases and J by 8 bases, and 12 bases separated the two germline ends. Germline V gene sequence: CDR1 SGHRS, CDR2 YFSETQ. This CDR3 has 15 residues. Some clones are missing from TCRdb's copy, which holds only in-frame ones; the method was immunoSEQ multiplex PCR. This table has just under 85,000 clones, more than 75% appearing once. This sequence originates from an elderly man with active or convalescent COVID-19. Sample: peripheral blood. V is TRBV5-1 and J is TRBJ1-6; D is possibly TRBD1 (5 bases). In DNA, the CDR3 is TGCGCCAGCAGCTTGGGGGTACAGGAAGATTCACCCCTCCACTTT. Translation: CASSLGVQEDSPLHF.